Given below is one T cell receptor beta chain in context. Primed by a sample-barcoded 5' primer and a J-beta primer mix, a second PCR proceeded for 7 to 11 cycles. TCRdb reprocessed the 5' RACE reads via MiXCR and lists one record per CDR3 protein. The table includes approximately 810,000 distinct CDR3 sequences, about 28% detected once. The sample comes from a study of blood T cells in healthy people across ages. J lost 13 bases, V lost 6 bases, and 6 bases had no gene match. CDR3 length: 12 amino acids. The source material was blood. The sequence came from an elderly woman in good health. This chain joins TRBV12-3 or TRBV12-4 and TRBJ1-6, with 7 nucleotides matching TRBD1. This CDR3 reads CASRGTVSPLHF. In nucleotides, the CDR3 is TGTGCCAGCAGGGGGACAGTTAGCCCCCTCCACTTT.